The 13 T cell receptor beta chains listed next were all sequenced from one sample in a study of graft-versus-host responses after intestinal transplantation. For these receptors, no antigen is known. Libraries were prepared by immunoSEQ multiplex PCR; TCRdb keeps only in-frame clonotypes and omits some of them. The table includes around 67,000 clones, about 80% detected once. The sequencing here drew on unstimulated CD4+ T cells sorted from spleen or lymph node cells, taken before transplant. All receptors derive from a human donor who was the organ donor for an intestinal transplant.

This chain uses TRBV15 with TRBJ1-2, with D possibly being TRBD1 (6 bases). The V and J ends lost 5 bases and 0 bases respectively, with 13 bases between them. The CDR3 length is 15 residues. Germline-derived CDR1 and CDR2 are LNHNV and YYDKDF (reference sequence). CDR3 region: CATSGGAKANYGYTF. The CDR3 DNA sequence: TGTGCCACCAGCGGGGGGGCGAAAGCTAACTATGGCTACACCTTC.

This clone was counted only a few times. This chain links TRBV14 with TRBJ1-6; possible D gene TRBD1, 6 bases. This CDR3 is 14 amino acids long. V gave up 2 bases and J gave up 9 bases, with 11 bases separating them. Germline CDR1 SGHDN, CDR2 FVKESK. CDR3 loop: CASSQQGLISPLHF. The CDR3, as DNA: TGTGCCAGCAGCCAACAGGGGTTAATTTCACCCCTCCACTTT.

The rearrangement uses TRBV4-1 and TRBJ2-2; maybe TRBD1 (6 bases). Trimming removed 6 bases from V and 6 bases from J, with 14 bases in between. The CDR3 has 14 amino acids. Germline V gene sequence: CDR1 MGHRA, CDR2 YSYEKL. The CDR3 DNA reads TGCGCCAGCAGTCCTTGGGGGCTGGCCGGGGAGCTGTTTTTT. It translates to CASSPWGLAGELFF.

The V gene is TRBV28, the J gene TRBJ1-1; no firm D call. This CDR3 comprises 10 residues. The germline CDR1 and CDR2 sequences are MDHEN and SYDVKM. V was pared by 3 bases and J by 7 bases, with 3 bases between. CDR3 in amino acids: CASSFGEAFF. In DNA, the CDR3 is TGTGCCAGCAGTTTCGGTGAAGCTTTCTTT.

The rearrangement links TRBV11-2 to TRBJ1-3; D unclear. V gave up 0 bases and J gave up 0 bases, with 9 bases separating them. The CDR3 contains 16 residues. Germline loops: CDR1 SGHAT, CDR2 FQNNGV. The CDR3 DNA sequence: TGTGCCAGCAGCTTAGATCTTGTCCGCTCTGGAAACACCATATATTTT. It encodes CASSLDLVRSGNTIYF.

The chain combines TRBV7-2 with TRBJ2-7; maybe TRBD2 (5 bases). V lost 1 base, J lost 4 bases, and 14 bases lay in between. There are 15 residues in the CDR3. CDR1 and CDR2 (germline): SGHTA, FQGNSA. CDR3 nucleotide sequence: TGTGCCAGCAGCTTAGTCTCCGGGGATTGGTACGAGCAGTACGTC. Translating it yields CASSLVSGDWYEQYV.

The chain has TRBV7-2 and TRBJ1-1; 8 nucleotides match TRBD1. The CDR3 is 13 residues long. The V gene's germline CDR1 is SGHTA and CDR2 FQGNSA. The junction had 1 base not matched to a gene; V was cut back by 2 bases and J by 5 bases. The DNA for the CDR3 is TGTGCCAGCAGCTTACGACAGGGGACTGAAGCTTTCTTT. Encoded protein: CASSLRQGTEAFF.

This clone was recorded only once. This chain links TRBV20-1 with TRBJ1-5; D might be TRBD1 (5 bases). The V end was cut by 6 bases, the J end by 4 bases, with 7 bases between. The CDR3 contains 11 residues. Per the germline V gene, CDR1 is DFQATT and CDR2 is SNEGSKA (reference sequence). The chain's CDR3 is CSAKGNQPQHF. CDR3 nucleotide sequence: TGCAGTGCGAAGGGGAATCAGCCCCAGCATTTT.

This chain connects TRBV6-1 to TRBJ2-5; D gene uncertain. This CDR3 is 17 amino acids long. V lost 2 bases and J 5 bases, leaving 21 bases between the germline ends. CDR1 is MNHNS, CDR2 SASEGT, per germline. CDR3 in DNA: TGTGCCAGCAGTGAATCCTACGGAGAGACCTTCTGGGAGACCCAGTACTTC. Translated: CASSESYGETFWETQYF.

This rearrangement joins TRBV10-2 to TRBJ2-6, with a tentative D call TRBD2 (6 bases). V lost 5 bases and J lost 2, with 13 bases in between. This CDR3 region has 16 residues. Germline CDR1 is WSHSY and CDR2 is SAAADI. The CDR3, as DNA: TGCGCCAGCAGTTTCGTCGGGGGAACTGGGGCCAACGTCCTGACTTTC. This encodes CASSFVGGTGANVLTF.

The gene calls are TRBV28 and TRBJ2-5, with 7 bases aligning to TRBD1. Germline values: CDR1 MDHEN, CDR2 SYDVKM. The trim removed 3 bases at V and 2 bases at J, leaving 6 bases unmatched. CDR3 size: 15 residues. CDR3 in amino acids: CASSFRDRVQETQYF. CDR3 sequence (DNA): TGTGCCAGCAGTTTCCGGGACAGAGTTCAAGAGACCCAGTACTTC.

The CDR3 spells CATSYLLNQPQHF. The CDR3 DNA follows: TGTGCCACCAGCTATCTTTTGAATCAGCCCCAGCATTTT. The V call is TRBV15, the J call TRBJ1-5; unclear D gene. The CDR3 extends over 13 amino acids. The germline CDR1 and CDR2 sequences are LNHNV and YYDKDF (reference sequence). Trimming shortened V by 5 bases and J by 4 bases, and 9 bases separated the two germline ends. The full variable domain, rest sourced from reference TRBV15 and TRBJ1-5, is DAMVIQNPRYQVTQFGKPVTLSCSQTLNHNVMYWYQQKSSQAPKLLFHYYDKDFNNEADTPDNFQSRRPNTSFCFLDIRSPGLGDTAMYLCATSYLLNQPQHFGDGTRLSIL.

The table lists this clone with a count of one. The junction departs from germline at one end; a sequencing error may be responsible. The chain couples TRBV7-7 to TRBJ2-1; D not resolved. The CDR3 has 13 residues. Per germline, CDR1 SSHAT and CDR2 FNYEAQ (reference sequence). The DNA of the CDR3 is TGTGCTAGCAGCTTAACCCACAACAATGAGCAGTTCTTC. Its protein product is CASSLTHNNEQFF.